The clone carrying this TCR beta chain was found many times. This CDR3 is built from 16 residues. CDR1 and CDR2 from the germline V gene are SEHNR and FQNEAQ (reference sequence). Trimming pared 2 bases from V and 1 base from J, leaving 13 bases between. The patient cohort was node-negative on CT and PET/CT, with no prior chemotherapy, radiotherapy or other malignancies. Amplification of the TCR beta CDR3 (from genomic DNA) was done by two-round multiplex PCR. Each TRBV and TRBJ gene had its own primer in the first PCR round. In TCRdb, the multiplex PCR reads were re-called with MiXCR into one record per CDR3 protein. The sample has 14,000 or so distinct CDR3 sequences; around half are singletons. This sample is drawn from a study of prognosis after radiotherapy for stage I lung cancer.

The TCR originated in a donor of 50 years or more with non-small cell lung cancer. The specimen was PBMCs, collected before or after stereotactic body radiation therapy (not recorded which). The J gene is TRBJ2-3, the V gene TRBV7-9; tentative D call: TRBD2 (5 bases). The CDR3 DNA is TGTGCCAGCAGCTTAAAACTAGTCATAGGCACAGATACGCAGTATTTT. Translation gives CASSLKLVIGTDTQYF.